The rows below give T cell receptor beta chains drawn from one sample of a study of CD8+ T cells in alopecia areata. Some clones are missing from TCRdb's copy, which holds only in-frame ones; the method was immunoSEQ multiplex PCR. Among about 220,000 clones, roughly 56% were seen once, and the ten largest hold 1.6%. Specimen: CD4+ T cells sorted from blood, collected at week 4, from a patient treated with tofacitinib. Receptor source: a human donor with alopecia areata. CDR3s include the opening cysteine and the closing phenylalanine or tryptophan. Each record gives: clone size, V gene, D gene, J gene, CDR3 protein, CDR3 DNA. A D gene is named only where the DNA matches it firmly. Expanded clones get a size class; other rows say once, few or many, or leave the size out.

abundance: -; v_gene: TRBV27; d_gene: TRBD1; j_gene: TRBJ1-6; CDR3aa: CASSSIGTGVSSSPLHF; CDR3nt: TGTGCCAGCAGTTCCATCGGGACAGGGGTCAGCAGCTCACCCCTCCACTTT
abundance: few; v_gene: TRBV29-1; d_gene: -; j_gene: TRBJ1-1; CDR3aa: CSVDQGFLNTEAFF; CDR3nt: TGCAGCGTTGACCAGGGGTTTTTGAACACTGAAGCTTTCTTT
abundance: -; v_gene: TRBV7-2; d_gene: -; j_gene: TRBJ2-7; CDR3aa: CASSRQQGYNDEQYF; CDR3nt: TGTGCCAGCAGCCGACAACAGGGCTATAATGACGAGCAGTACTTC
abundance: -; v_gene: TRBV29-1; d_gene: -; j_gene: TRBJ1-1; CDR3aa: CSVGRSGAEAFF; CDR3nt: TGCAGCGTTGGTAGGTCGGGAGCTGAAGCTTTCTTT
abundance: few; v_gene: TRBV7-8; d_gene: TRBD1; j_gene: TRBJ1-1; CDR3aa: CASSLTGEWNTEAFF; CDR3nt: TGTGCCAGCAGCCTGACAGGGGAATGGAACACTGAAGCTTTCTTT
abundance: many; v_gene: TRBV6-6; d_gene: -; j_gene: TRBJ1-3; CDR3aa: CASSYSGSGNTIYF; CDR3nt: TGTGCCAGCAGTTACTCCGGGTCTGGAAACACCATATATTTT
abundance: -; v_gene: TRBV7-2; d_gene: -; j_gene: TRBJ2-7; CDR3aa: CASSRDLVNEQYF; CDR3nt: TGTGCCAGCAGCCGGGACCTAGTGAACGAGCAGTACTTC
abundance: -; v_gene: TRBV18; d_gene: -; j_gene: TRBJ2-5; CDR3aa: CASSPPNAEGETQYF; CDR3nt: TGTGCCAGCTCACCACCGAACGCGGAGGGAGAGACCCAGTACTTC
abundance: -; v_gene: TRBV7-2; d_gene: -; j_gene: TRBJ2-5; CDR3aa: CASSPRGLETQYF; CDR3nt: TGTGCCAGCAGCCCCAGGGGTTTGGAGACCCAGTACTTC
abundance: -; v_gene: TRBV29-1; d_gene: -; j_gene: TRBJ2-1; CDR3aa: CSVLRDEVDHEQFF; CDR3nt: TGCAGCGTTCTCCGGGACGAAGTGGACCATGAGCAGTTCTTC
abundance: -; v_gene: TRBV5-6; d_gene: -; j_gene: TRBJ2-3; CDR3aa: CASSFRGPTNTDTQYF; CDR3nt: TGTGCCAGCAGCTTCCGAGGGCCCACAAACACAGATACGCAGTATTTT
abundance: few; v_gene: TRBV7-2; d_gene: -; j_gene: TRBJ1-5; CDR3aa: CASSLEGIQPQHF; CDR3nt: TGTGCCAGCAGCTTAGAGGGGATTCAGCCCCAGCATTTT
abundance: -; v_gene: TRBV29-1; d_gene: TRBD1; j_gene: TRBJ1-1; CDR3aa: CSVEGQGPEAFF; CDR3nt: TGCAGCGTTGAAGGACAGGGACCTGAGGCTTTCTTT
abundance: few; v_gene: TRBV29-1; d_gene: -; j_gene: TRBJ2-5; CDR3aa: CSVGDGFKETQYF; CDR3nt: TGCAGCGTTGGGGACGGATTTAAAGAGACCCAGTACTTC
abundance: -; v_gene: TRBV5-1; d_gene: TRBD2; j_gene: TRBJ2-2; CDR3aa: CASSFSGENTGELFF; CDR3nt: TGCGCCAGCAGCTTCAGCGGGGAGAACACCGGGGAGCTGTTTTTT
abundance: -; v_gene: TRBV2; d_gene: -; j_gene: TRBJ2-5; CDR3aa: CASKGPLETQYF; CDR3nt: TGTGCCAGCAAAGGCCCCCTGGAGACCCAGTACTTC
abundance: few; v_gene: TRBV7-2; d_gene: TRBD2; j_gene: TRBJ2-1; CDR3aa: CASSSGLAYNEQFF; CDR3nt: TGTGCCAGCAGCTCGGGACTAGCATACAATGAGCAGTTCTTC
abundance: -; v_gene: TRBV6-4; d_gene: -; j_gene: TRBJ1-5; CDR3aa: CASSGQKSQPQHF; CDR3nt: TGTGCCAGCAGTGGACAGAAGAGTCAGCCCCAGCATTTT
abundance: few; v_gene: TRBV5-1; d_gene: -; j_gene: TRBJ2-7; CDR3aa: CASSLLGNYEQYF; CDR3nt: TGCGCCAGCAGCTTGCTGGGAAACTACGAGCAGTACTTC
abundance: -; v_gene: TRBV7-2; d_gene: -; j_gene: TRBJ2-5; CDR3aa: CASRPGPQRGTQYF; CDR3nt: TGTGCCAGCAGGCCGGGACCACAAAGGGGGACCCAGTACTTC
abundance: -; v_gene: TRBV14; d_gene: -; j_gene: TRBJ2-7; CDR3aa: CASSQELHSYEQYF; CDR3nt: TGTGCCAGCAGCCAAGAACTACATTCCTACGAGCAGTACTTC
abundance: few; v_gene: TRBV5-1; d_gene: TRBD2; j_gene: TRBJ2-1; CDR3aa: CASSVSGGSYNEQFF; CDR3nt: TGCGCCAGCAGCGTTAGCGGGGGCTCCTACAATGAGCAGTTCTTC
abundance: -; v_gene: TRBV7-3; d_gene: -; j_gene: TRBJ2-3; CDR3aa: CASSLEPPDTQYF; CDR3nt: TGTGCCAGCAGCCTCGAGCCCCCAGATACGCAGTATTTT
abundance: -; v_gene: TRBV5-6; d_gene: -; j_gene: TRBJ2-7; CDR3aa: CASRFSSYTYEQYF; CDR3nt: TGTGCCAGCAGGTTCTCTTCTTACACCTACGAGCAGTACTTC
abundance: -; v_gene: TRBV29-1; d_gene: -; j_gene: TRBJ2-2; CDR3aa: CSGSDQGGELFF; CDR3nt: TGCAGCGGCAGCGATCAGGGCGGGGAGCTGTTTTTT
abundance: few; v_gene: TRBV11-3; d_gene: -; j_gene: TRBJ2-7; CDR3aa: CASSPRQHSSPGEQYF; CDR3nt: TGTGCCAGCAGCCCCCGCCAGCACAGCTCTCCCGGAGAGCAGTACTTC
abundance: few; v_gene: TRBV5-1; d_gene: TRBD1; j_gene: TRBJ2-2; CDR3aa: CASSTLPTGGLSTGELFF; CDR3nt: TGCGCCAGCAGTACGCTTCCTACAGGGGGCTTGAGCACCGGGGAGCTGTTTTTT
abundance: -; v_gene: TRBV27; d_gene: -; j_gene: TRBJ1-6; CDR3aa: CASSQTAPNNSPLHF; CDR3nt: TGTGCCAGCAGTCAGACAGCCCCAAATAATTCACCCCTCCACTTT
abundance: -; v_gene: TRBV7-2; d_gene: -; j_gene: TRBJ1-1; CDR3aa: CASRGRLNTEAFF; CDR3nt: TGTGCCAGCAGGGGCAGGTTGAACACTGAAGCTTTCTTT
abundance: -; v_gene: TRBV7-9; d_gene: -; j_gene: TRBJ1-1; CDR3aa: CASSFGGNTEAFF; CDR3nt: TGTGCCAGCAGCTTTGGGGGGAACACTGAAGCTTTCTTT
abundance: -; v_gene: TRBV30; d_gene: TRBD1; j_gene: TRBJ2-7; CDR3aa: CAWGGQDTYEQYF; CDR3nt: TGTGCCTGGGGCGGACAGGATACCTACGAGCAGTACTTC
abundance: -; v_gene: TRBV11-2; d_gene: -; j_gene: TRBJ1-4; CDR3aa: CASSLPRPTNEKLFF; CDR3nt: TGTGCCAGCAGCTTACCACGACCAACTAATGAAAAACTGTTTTTT
abundance: few; v_gene: TRBV20-1; d_gene: -; j_gene: TRBJ2-4; CDR3aa: CSARDAHRSHF; CDR3nt: TGCAGTGCTAGAGACGCCCACAGATCCCACTTC
abundance: few; v_gene: TRBV6-6; d_gene: -; j_gene: TRBJ2-2; CDR3aa: CASGEELTGELFF; CDR3nt: TGTGCCAGCGGGGAGGAACTCACCGGGGAGCTGTTTTTT
abundance: -; v_gene: TRBV27; d_gene: -; j_gene: TRBJ1-1; CDR3aa: CASSLGQSNTEAFF; CDR3nt: TGTGCCAGCAGCCTTGGACAGTCTAACACTGAAGCTTTCTTT
abundance: -; v_gene: TRBV7-9; d_gene: -; j_gene: TRBJ1-2; CDR3aa: CASSSQGGNYGYTF; CDR3nt: TGTGCCAGCAGCTCACAGGGCGGGAACTATGGCTACACCTTC
abundance: many; v_gene: TRBV7-6; d_gene: -; j_gene: TRBJ2-4; CDR3aa: CASSPPGLAKNIQYF; CDR3nt: TGTGCCAGCAGCCCCCCGGGTCTAGCCAAAAACATTCAGTACTTC
abundance: -; v_gene: TRBV9; d_gene: -; j_gene: TRBJ2-7; CDR3aa: CASSLTYEQYF; CDR3nt: TGTGCCAGCAGCCTTACCTACGAGCAGTACTTC
abundance: -; v_gene: TRBV30; d_gene: -; j_gene: TRBJ2-1; CDR3aa: CAWSVRGGTQMNEQFF; CDR3nt: TGTGCCTGGAGTGTACGGGGCGGGACACAAATGAATGAGCAGTTCTTC
abundance: few; v_gene: TRBV13; d_gene: TRBD2; j_gene: TRBJ2-5; CDR3aa: CASSPGTSGGRETQYF; CDR3nt: TGTGCCAGCAGCCCGGGGACTAGCGGGGGCCGAGAGACCCAGTACTTC
abundance: -; v_gene: TRBV5-1; d_gene: -; j_gene: TRBJ2-3; CDR3aa: CASSSKESTDTQYF; CDR3nt: TGCGCCAGCAGCTCCAAAGAAAGCACAGATACGCAGTATTTT
abundance: many; v_gene: TRBV6-5; d_gene: -; j_gene: TRBJ2-1; CDR3aa: CASSDGLGRQFF; CDR3nt: TGTGCCAGCAGTGACGGGCTAGGGAGGCAGTTCTTC
abundance: few; v_gene: TRBV13; d_gene: -; j_gene: TRBJ1-3; CDR3aa: CASSLGRPSGNTIYF; CDR3nt: TGTGCCAGCAGCCTGGGACGTCCCTCTGGAAACACCATATATTTT
abundance: -; v_gene: TRBV25-1; d_gene: TRBD2; j_gene: TRBJ2-3; CDR3aa: CASSAQPPLAGDTDTQYF; CDR3nt: TGTGCCAGCAGTGCTCAACCCCCACTAGCGGGGGACACAGATACGCAGTATTTT
abundance: -; v_gene: TRBV27; d_gene: -; j_gene: TRBJ1-2; CDR3aa: CASSHFGGDYGYTF; CDR3nt: TGTGCCAGCAGCCACTTCGGGGGGGACTATGGCTACACCTTC
abundance: -; v_gene: TRBV29-1; d_gene: TRBD1; j_gene: TRBJ1-2; CDR3aa: CSVEDLVQGKLTF; CDR3nt: TGCAGCGTTGAAGATCTAGTACAGGGGAAGCTCACCTTC
abundance: -; v_gene: TRBV27; d_gene: -; j_gene: TRBJ1-4; CDR3aa: CASYSNEKLFF; CDR3nt: TGTGCCAGCTATTCTAATGAAAAACTGTTTTTT
abundance: -; v_gene: TRBV6-5; d_gene: TRBD2; j_gene: TRBJ2-3; CDR3aa: CASRPREAVTDTQYF; CDR3nt: TGTGCCAGCAGACCCCGGGAGGCGGTCACAGATACGCAGTATTTT
abundance: -; v_gene: TRBV4-1; d_gene: TRBD1; j_gene: TRBJ1-2; CDR3aa: CASSHADREGYGYTF; CDR3nt: TGCGCCAGCAGCCACGCTGACAGGGAGGGCTATGGCTACACCTTC
abundance: few; v_gene: TRBV2; d_gene: TRBD1; j_gene: TRBJ2-7; CDR3aa: CASSNPDRVEQYF; CDR3nt: TGTGCCAGCAGCAACCCGGACAGGGTCGAGCAGTACTTC
abundance: few; v_gene: TRBV7-3; d_gene: TRBD2; j_gene: TRBJ2-3; CDR3aa: CASSSRGGSTDTQYF; CDR3nt: TGTGCCAGCAGCTCGCGCGGGGGGAGCACAGATACGCAGTATTTT